Listed here are 2 T cell receptor beta chains from one sample, sequenced in a study of T cell responses to AZD1222 COVID-19 vaccine. Here immunoSEQ multiplex PCR was the method, and the copy in TCRdb shows in-frame clones only, minus some. This table has approximately 200,000 clones, 90% to 95% appearing once. The sample was peripheral blood, taken 28 days after the second AZD1222 dose. These receptors originate from an adult who received the AZD1222 COVID-19 vaccine.

Here the CDR3 DNA reads TGTGCCATCAGTGAGGAAGGCCCTGAATATAATTCACCCCTCCACTTT. As protein: CAISEEGPEYNSPLHF. The V and J genes are TRBV10-3 and TRBJ1-6; D is unresolved. V was shortened by 2 bases and J by 4 bases, with 12 bases between the two germline ends. Germline CDR1 and CDR2: ENHRY and SYGVKD. The CDR3 totals 16 residues.

The gene calls are TRBV27 and TRBJ2-7, with 8 nucleotides matching TRBD1. V trimming: 7 bases; J trimming: 0 bases; junction bases outside the gene matches: 5. CDR3 length: 14 amino acids. From germline, CDR1 is MNHEY and CDR2 SMNVEV (reference sequence). In nucleotides, the CDR3 is TGTGCCAGCAAGGCCGGGACAGGCTCCTACGAGCAGTACTTC. Protein sequence: CASKAGTGSYEQYF.